The rows below give T cell receptor beta chains drawn from one sample of a study of blood T cells in healthy people across ages. TCRdb reprocessed the 5' RACE reads with MiXCR, giving one entry per CDR3 protein. Here the sample spans around 900,000 distinct CDR3 sequences, approximately 50% being singletons. Sample: blood. These receptors were collected from a woman aged 55-69 years in good health. CDR3s include the opening cysteine and the closing phenylalanine or tryptophan. D genes are given only for firm matches. The size field is filled for only some rows; it gives once, few, many or a size class.

j_gene: TRBJ1-5
d_gene: .
v_gene: TRBV4-1
abundance: once
CDR3aa: CASSLDAPRGQPQHF
CDR3nt: TGCGCCAGCAGCCTCGACGCCCCCCGAGGGCAGCCCCAGCATTTT

j_gene: TRBJ1-2
d_gene: .
v_gene: TRBV4-1
abundance: .
CDR3aa: CASSQGPNAFYGYTF
CDR3nt: TGCGCCAGCAGCCAAGGGCCGAATGCCTTCTATGGCTACACCTTC

j_gene: TRBJ2-5
d_gene: TRBD2
v_gene: TRBV28
abundance: once
CDR3aa: CASSLSGGGNYKQYF
CDR3nt: TGTGCCAGCAGTTTATCGGGGGGGGGAAACTACAAGCAGTACTTC

j_gene: TRBJ2-6
d_gene: .
v_gene: TRBV28
abundance: .
CDR3aa: CASSLFDSSGANVLTF
CDR3nt: TGTGCCAGCAGTTTGTTTGACAGCTCTGGGGCCAACGTCCTGACTTTC

j_gene: TRBJ1-2
d_gene: .
v_gene: TRBV28
abundance: .
CDR3aa: CASSPHRTPRGGYTF
CDR3nt: TGTGCCAGCAGTCCGCACAGGACCCCGCGAGGGGGCTACACCTTC

j_gene: TRBJ2-7
d_gene: TRBD1
v_gene: TRBV20-1
abundance: .
CDR3aa: CSAGTGLWGVQYF
CDR3nt: TGCAGTGCTGGGACAGGGCTGTGGGGAGTGCAGTACTTC

j_gene: TRBJ2-3
d_gene: .
v_gene: TRBV20-1
abundance: .
CDR3aa: CSAPSQRSTDTQYF
CDR3nt: TGCAGTGCTCCTTCCCAGCGGAGCACAGATACGCAGTATTTT

j_gene: TRBJ1-5
d_gene: TRBD1
v_gene: TRBV7-2
abundance: .
CDR3aa: CASSPRGTGGWNQPQHF
CDR3nt: TGTGCCAGCAGCCCAAGGGGGACAGGGGGCTGGAATCAGCCCCAGCATTTT

j_gene: TRBJ2-3
d_gene: TRBD2
v_gene: TRBV10-3
abundance: once
CDR3aa: CATRSGSADTQYF
CDR3nt: TGTGCCACCCGTAGCGGGAGTGCAGATACGCAGTATTTT

j_gene: TRBJ1-1
d_gene: .
v_gene: TRBV3-1
abundance: once
CDR3aa: CASSQVAVSEAFF
CDR3nt: TGTGCCAGCAGCCAAGTAGCGGTCTCCGAAGCTTTCTTT

j_gene: TRBJ1-4
d_gene: TRBD1
v_gene: TRBV20-1
abundance: .
CDR3aa: CSALGQLITTNEKLFF
CDR3nt: TGCAGTGCTTTGGGACAGCTGATTACAACTAATGAAAAACTGTTTTTT

j_gene: TRBJ2-7
d_gene: TRBD1
v_gene: TRBV7-2
abundance: .
CDR3aa: CASSLAPRGSSYNEQYF
CDR3nt: TGTGCCAGCAGCCTGGCCCCCAGGGGGAGCTCCTACAATGAGCAGTACTTC

j_gene: TRBJ2-1
d_gene: TRBD2
v_gene: TRBV29-1
abundance: .
CDR3aa: CSVGMAGGYNEQFF
CDR3nt: TGCAGCGTTGGCATGGCGGGAGGTTACAATGAGCAGTTCTTC

j_gene: TRBJ1-6
d_gene: .
v_gene: TRBV7-9
abundance: .
CDR3aa: CASSQQGGSPLHF
CDR3nt: TGTGCCAGCAGCCAACAAGGTGGCTCACCCCTCCACTTT

j_gene: TRBJ2-1
d_gene: TRBD1
v_gene: TRBV5-1
abundance: .
CDR3aa: CASNGGQVYNEQFF
CDR3nt: TGCGCCAGCAACGGGGGACAGGTTTACAATGAGCAGTTCTTC

j_gene: TRBJ2-7
d_gene: .
v_gene: TRBV7-2
abundance: few
CDR3aa: CASSLDLSGAYEQYF
CDR3nt: TGTGCCAGCAGCTTAGATCTTAGCGGCGCCTACGAGCAGTACTTC

j_gene: TRBJ2-3
d_gene: .
v_gene: TRBV9
abundance: .
CDR3aa: CASSVMVSTDTQYF
CDR3nt: TGTGCCAGCAGCGTTATGGTATCCACAGATACGCAGTATTTT

j_gene: TRBJ1-2
d_gene: TRBD1
v_gene: TRBV2
abundance: .
CDR3aa: CASSTRQGDYGYTF
CDR3nt: TGTGCCAGCAGTACCCGACAGGGGGACTATGGCTACACCTTC

j_gene: TRBJ2-2
d_gene: .
v_gene: TRBV7-2
abundance: few
CDR3aa: CASSLGSGQRAGELFF
CDR3nt: TGTGCCAGCAGCTTAGGTTCGGGTCAGCGTGCCGGGGAGCTGTTTTTT

j_gene: TRBJ1-6
d_gene: TRBD1
v_gene: TRBV20-1
abundance: .
CDR3aa: CSAIRDSDSPLHF
CDR3nt: TGCAGTGCTATCCGGGACAGTGATTCACCCCTCCACTTT

j_gene: TRBJ1-1
d_gene: .
v_gene: TRBV7-2
abundance: .
CDR3aa: CASSFLLAEAFF
CDR3nt: TGTGCCAGCAGCTTCCTTTTAGCGGAAGCTTTCTTT

j_gene: TRBJ1-5
d_gene: .
v_gene: TRBV20-1
abundance: .
CDR3aa: CSASAGISNQPQHF
CDR3nt: TGCAGTGCCTCAGCGGGGATTAGCAATCAGCCCCAGCATTTT

j_gene: TRBJ2-7
d_gene: .
v_gene: TRBV6-2/TRBV6-3
abundance: few
CDR3aa: CASSYVAAAYNEQYF
CDR3nt: TGTGCCAGCAGTTATGTAGCTGCCGCCTACAATGAGCAGTACTTC